These T cell receptor beta chains were read from a single sample in a study of cytomegalovirus exposure and HLA in healthy donors. Clones were sequenced by immunoSEQ multiplex PCR, and TCRdb holds only the in-frame ones, with some missing. The sample has about 160,000 clones, approximately 80% seen once; the top ten hold about 4.5%. The source material was PBMCs. These receptors were collected from a young man in good health and CMV-seronegative. CDR3s leave out the opening cysteine and the closing phenylalanine or tryptophan.

cdr3_aa	v_call	j_call
ASSLLAGAYEQY	TRBV5-6	TRBJ2-7
ASSWGRGETEAF	TRBV5-1	TRBJ1-1
ASSRDIGNTIY	TRBV11-2	TRBJ1-3
ASSFPDSYSNQPQH	TRBV19	TRBJ1-5
ASSWRDGSYEQY	TRBV5-1	TRBJ2-7
ASSSRTGERVDTQY	TRBV7-2	TRBJ2-3
ASSSTQVLWETQY	TRBV28	TRBJ2-5
ASSLEGVPTEAF	TRBV5-1	TRBJ1-1
AWSVPTLSSYEQY	TRBV30	TRBJ2-7
ASSSPGLAYEQY	TRBV28	TRBJ2-7
ASSLPTHLAGPVEEQY	TRBV7-9	TRBJ2-7
ASRSPSSYEQY	TRBV4-1	TRBJ2-7
ASSPGYEQY	TRBV5-3	TRBJ2-7
ASSLGRKETQY	TRBV11-3	TRBJ2-5
ASSLVGGRPPPQH	TRBV7-6	TRBJ1-5
ASSQFGREAF	TRBV14	TRBJ1-1
AWSFDGGGSYEQY	TRBV30	TRBJ2-7
ASNIRQSRDQPQH	TRBV2	TRBJ1-5
ASKVTMIVHEQY	TRBV6-5	TRBJ2-7
SVETRRHGGRDTQY	TRBV29-1	TRBJ2-3
ASRGGAQETQY	TRBV5-1	TRBJ2-5
ASSLDGSGSGNTIY	TRBV5-1	TRBJ1-3
ASSLEREYTIY	TRBV7-9	TRBJ1-3
ASSLVDYEQY	TRBV7-2	TRBJ2-7
ASIRGAGKDTEAF	TRBV6-1	TRBJ1-1
ASSQGQNSGNTIY	TRBV4-1	TRBJ1-3
ASSILPQVGPLGYT	TRBV28	TRBJ1-2
ASSFLTGAVEKLF	TRBV6-6	TRBJ1-4
ASSPYWPWWRELYEQY	TRBV11-2	TRBJ2-7